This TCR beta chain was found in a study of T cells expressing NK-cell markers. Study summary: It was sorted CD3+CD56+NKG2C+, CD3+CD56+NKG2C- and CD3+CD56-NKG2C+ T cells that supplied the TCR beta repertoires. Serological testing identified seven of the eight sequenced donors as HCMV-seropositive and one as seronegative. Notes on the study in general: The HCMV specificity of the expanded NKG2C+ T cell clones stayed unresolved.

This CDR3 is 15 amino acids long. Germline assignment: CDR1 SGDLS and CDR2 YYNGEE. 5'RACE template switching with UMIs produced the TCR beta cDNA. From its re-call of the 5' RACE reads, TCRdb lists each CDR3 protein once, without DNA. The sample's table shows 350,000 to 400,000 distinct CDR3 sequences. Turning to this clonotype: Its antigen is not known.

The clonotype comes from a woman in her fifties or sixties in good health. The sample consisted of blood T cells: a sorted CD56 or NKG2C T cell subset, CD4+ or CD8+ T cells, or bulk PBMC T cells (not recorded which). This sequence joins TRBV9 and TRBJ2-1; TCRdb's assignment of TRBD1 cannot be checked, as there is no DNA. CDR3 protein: CASSVRDARNNEQFF.